This T cell receptor beta chain was sequenced in a study of blood T cell repertoires in COVID-19. The overall study: There were acute and convalescent COVID-19 samples, and they came from the United States, Italy and Spain. The cDNA or gDNA used as material had been derived from T cells, B-cell-depleted T cells, or PBMCs.

V lost 2 bases to trimming and J lost 2 bases, with 9 bases between them. Germline V gene lookup returns CDR1 MNHNS and CDR2 SASEGT. The CDR3 runs to 14 residues. Per the original data handling: Reference gene primer amplification in the assay estimated nucleated cell counts. TCRdb's table, derived via immunoSEQ multiplex PCR, lists solely in-frame clones and lacks some. V, J and clone size are taken as reported in that table, and D and trimming were inferred from the DNA itself. The sample carries about 180,000 clones, 80% to 90% recorded once. The clonotype originates from an elderly woman with COVID-19, enrolled during active disease. The J gene is TRBJ2-5, the V gene TRBV6-1; D perhaps matches TRBD2 (6 bases). Source material: peripheral blood. This chain's CDR3 is CASSEIRGQETQYF. CDR3 bases: TGTGCCAGCAGTGAAATACGGGGGCAAGAGACCCAGTACTTC.